The T cell receptor (beta chain) described here comes from a study of blood T cells in healthy people across ages. Study-wide points: TCR beta diversity tracked closely with naive T cell percentage. In long-lived donors, naive CD4+ cell counts and diversity exceeded those of aged donors.

It was with a sample-barcoded 5' primer and a J-beta primer mix that a second PCR of about 6 to 12 cycles was run. TCRdb processed the 5' RACE reads anew with MiXCR; each CDR3 protein has one entry. The sample carries hundreds of thousands of distinct CDR3 sequences, roughly 50% recorded once. Comment on this clonotype: The antigen is unknown.

The CDR3 consists of 13 residues. The germline V gene encodes CDR1 SGHTA and CDR2 FQGTGA. Trimming cost V 1 base and J 8 bases, with 8 bases left between them. This TCR derives from a man aged 35-49 years in good health. This chain links TRBV7-3 with TRBJ1-4; D gene uncertain. Sequences were obtained from blood. The CDR3 DNA reads as TGTGCCAGCAGCTTAAATTTCGGAGAAAAACTGTTTTTT. Residues: CASSLNFGEKLFF. Full variable domain (rest looked up from reference TRBV7-3 and TRBJ1-4): GAGVSQTPSNKVTEKGKYVELRCDPISGHTALYWYRQSLGQGPEFLIYFQGTGAADDSGLPNDRFFAVRPEGSVSTLKIQRTERGDSAVYLCASSLNFGEKLFFGSGTQLSVL.